This T cell receptor beta chain came from a study of blood T cell repertoires in COVID-19. Study-level information: T cells, B-cell-depleted T cells, or PBMCs provided the cDNA or gDNA that served as material.

Patients at the Seattle site were enrolled during active infection and followed longitudinally. Profiling relied on immunoSEQ multiplex PCR, and the TCRdb table lists in-frame clones only, not all of them. The sample has about 43,000 clones; roughly 89% are singletons. The material sequenced was peripheral blood. The receptor was derived from a middle-aged man with COVID-19, enrolled during active disease.

In nucleotides, the CDR3 is TGTGCCAGCAGCAGAGCACAGGGCTACGAGCAGTACTTC. Protein: CASSRAQGYEQYF. V usage is TRBV11-3 and J usage is TRBJ2-7, with D possibly being TRBD1 (6 bases). This CDR3 has 13 residues. Germline assignment: CDR1 SGHNT and CDR2 YENEEA. With 5 bases removed from V and 3 bases from J, the gap between germline ends came to 11 bases.